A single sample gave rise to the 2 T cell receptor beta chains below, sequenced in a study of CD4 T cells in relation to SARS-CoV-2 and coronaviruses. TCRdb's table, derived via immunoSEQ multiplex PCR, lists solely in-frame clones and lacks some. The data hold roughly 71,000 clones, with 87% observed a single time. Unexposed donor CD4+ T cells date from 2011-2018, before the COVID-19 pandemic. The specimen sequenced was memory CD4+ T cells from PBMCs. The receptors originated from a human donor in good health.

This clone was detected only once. CDR3 sequence: CASSVVANTGELFF. The CDR3, as DNA: TGTGCCAGCAGCGTAGTCGCGAACACCGGGGAGCTGTTTTTT. The chain is built from TRBV9 and TRBJ2-2; D not certain. The length of the CDR3 is 14 residues. Deletions cut 0 bases from V and 0 bases from J, with 3 bases between. The germline gives CDR1 SGDLS, CDR2 YYNGEE.

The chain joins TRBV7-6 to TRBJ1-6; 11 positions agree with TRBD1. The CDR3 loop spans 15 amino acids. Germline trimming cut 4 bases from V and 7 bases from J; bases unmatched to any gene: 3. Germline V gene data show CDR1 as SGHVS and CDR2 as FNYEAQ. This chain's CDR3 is CASSSGQGGNSPLHF. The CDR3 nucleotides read TGTGCCAGCAGCTCGGGACAGGGGGGGAATTCACCCCTCCACTTT.